This T cell receptor beta chain was identified during a study of brain T cells in children with intractable seizures. Study-wide points: HCMV serostatus was not known, and viral specificity came from CDR3 similarity only. Absence of clones before surgery may stem from lower sequencing depth.

The CDR3 consists of 14 residues. Per the germline V gene, CDR1 is LNHDA and CDR2 is SQIVND (reference sequence). Trimming removed 1 base at V and 1 base at J, with 4 bases between. This table comes from immunoSEQ multiplex PCR, and its TCRdb copy is limited to in-frame clones, with some not included. Here the sample spans approximately 330,000 clones, roughly 93% being singletons. Time point denoted: blood from clinic visit 5 months post-surgery; TSC patient then seizure free. Surgery cases with the highest brain T cell transcript signatures were chosen for sequencing. At least one anti-epileptic drug was given before surgery. Regarding this clone: Its cognate antigen is unknown.

The receptor was isolated from a boy in the first two years of life with tuberous sclerosis and intractable seizures. The sequencing here drew on peripheral blood, taken more than 4 months after surgery. The V and J genes are TRBV19 and TRBJ2-2; D unresolved. For the CDR3, the DNA is TGTGCCAGTAGTATAGCCCAGAACACCGGGGAGCTGTTTTTT. Translating it yields CASSIAQNTGELFF.